This T cell receptor (beta chain) was documented in a study of post-analysis software for immune sequencing data (dated by TCRdb to between 2015 and 2017). As for the study more broadly: Disease courses on record covered relapsing-remitting, secondary progressive and progressive-relapsing multiple sclerosis, though some patients had no subtype annotation. The patient repertoires were set against 11 previously published healthy control repertoires from donors whose ages ranged from roughly 6 to 25 years. A subset of samples was prepared in parallel using single-end sample barcoding, then pooled and co-amplified after Illumina adapter ligation. What the work shows at the level of the full study, not this receptor alone: When samples were clustered directly using the F measure, samples prepared in the same batch co-clustered strongly, which prompted a batch-effect correction. The multiple sclerosis patient group was slightly younger than the control group. Patients showed significantly higher frequencies than controls for about 5 TRBV segments, among them TRBV5-6, TRBV5-1 and TRBV20-1. Compared with controls, multiple sclerosis patients had significantly lower normalized Chao1 diversity, a finding suggesting substantial peripheral T-cell clonal expansion.

The library relied on PCR. The instrument was an Illumina HiSeq 2500. Unique molecular identifiers were incorporated into TCR beta cDNA libraries to reduce PCR and sequencing biases. Roughly 0.5 million cDNA molecules were obtained per 1 to 10 million input T cells, so each molecule approximated one T cell. The patient libraries were prepared and sequenced using the same protocol as the earlier healthy control dataset. Samples belonging to the same batch were prepared together, multiplexed and sequenced on a shared HiSeq lane. The source study handled its data this way. Raw barcoded reads were processed with MIGEC, and single-read molecular identifier groups were discarded before consensus assembly and CDR3 extraction. Clonotype tables were post-analysed with VDJtools, normalizing diversity by down-sampling all datasets to the smallest sample size. To correct batch-related cross-sample contamination, repertoire overlap clustering matched CDR3 amino acid sequences but not nucleotide sequences. TCRdb reprocessing: public reads trimmed at Q25 with fastp, clones called with MiXCR, in-frame beta chains kept. Each record represents a unique CDR3 protein, reported with the most common genes and DNA among its rows. TCRdb, not the authors, supplied the V and J calls. For this sample the table gives some 700,000 distinct CDR3 sequences, of which about 60% were detected only once. The leading ten clones occupy about 11% of the sample.

A word on this clonotype: It has no known antigen specificity. No quality values exist for individual bases; no much larger clone is one base distant.

TCR beta repertoires were profiled from peripheral blood of approximately 13 young patients with multiple sclerosis to demonstrate the VDJtools post-analysis software. Multiple sclerosis patients were children and adolescents aged roughly 6 to 17 years. The germline V gene supplies CDR1 MNHEY and CDR2 SVGEGT. The CDR3 measures 13 amino acids from cysteine to phenylalanine. Just the 39-base CDR3 DNA is kept, in frame starting at base 1. Trimming removed 4 bases from V and 5 bases from J, leaving 9 bases between the germline ends. Recombination joined TRBV6-2 or TRBV6-3 with TRBJ2-1; the D gene is perhaps TRBD2, on 5 matching bases. This sequence originates from a girl aged 2 to 10 with multiple sclerosis. The sequencing input was blood. The DNA sequence is as follows: TGTGCCAGCAGTTCGGGGAGTGACAATGAGCAGTTCTTC. This translates into CASSSGSDNEQFF.